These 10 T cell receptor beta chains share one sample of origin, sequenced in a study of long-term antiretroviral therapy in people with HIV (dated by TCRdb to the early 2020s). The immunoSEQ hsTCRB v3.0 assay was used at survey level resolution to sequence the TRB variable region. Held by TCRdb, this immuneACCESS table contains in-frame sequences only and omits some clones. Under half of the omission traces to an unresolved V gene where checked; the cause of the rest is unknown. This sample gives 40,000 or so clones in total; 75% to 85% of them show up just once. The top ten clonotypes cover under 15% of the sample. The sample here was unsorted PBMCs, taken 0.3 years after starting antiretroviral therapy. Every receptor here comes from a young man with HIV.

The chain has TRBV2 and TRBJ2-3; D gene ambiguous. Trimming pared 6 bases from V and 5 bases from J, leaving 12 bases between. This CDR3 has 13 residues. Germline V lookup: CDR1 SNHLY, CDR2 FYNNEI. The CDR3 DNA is TGTGCCAGCAGGGACGACACGGGAGATACGCAGTATTTT. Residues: CASRDDTGDTQYF.

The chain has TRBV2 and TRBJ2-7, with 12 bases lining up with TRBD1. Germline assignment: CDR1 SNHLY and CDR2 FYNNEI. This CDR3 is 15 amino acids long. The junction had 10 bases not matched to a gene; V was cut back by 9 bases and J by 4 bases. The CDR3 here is CARGTGTGGIYEQYF. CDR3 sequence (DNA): TGTGCCAGAGGGACCGGGACAGGGGGCATATACGAGCAGTACTTC.

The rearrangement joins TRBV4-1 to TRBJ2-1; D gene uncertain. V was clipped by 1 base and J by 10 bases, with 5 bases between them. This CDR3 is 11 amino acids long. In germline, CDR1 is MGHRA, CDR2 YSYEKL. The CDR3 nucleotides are TGCGCCAGCAGCCAAGCACAGGAGCAGTTCTTC. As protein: CASSQAQEQFF.

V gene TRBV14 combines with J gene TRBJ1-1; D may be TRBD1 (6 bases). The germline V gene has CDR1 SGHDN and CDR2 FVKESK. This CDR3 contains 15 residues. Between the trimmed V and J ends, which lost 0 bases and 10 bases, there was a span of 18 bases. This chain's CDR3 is CASSQEGGALRRAFF. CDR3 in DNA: TGTGCCAGCAGCCAAGAAGGGGGGGCACTAAGGAGAGCTTTCTTT.

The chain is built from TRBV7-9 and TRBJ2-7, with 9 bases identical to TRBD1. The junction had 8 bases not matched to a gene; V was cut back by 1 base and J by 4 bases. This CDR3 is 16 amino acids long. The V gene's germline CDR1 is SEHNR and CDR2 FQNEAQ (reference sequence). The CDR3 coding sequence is TGTGCCAGCAGCTTAGTCGGGAACAGGGGGCGGTACGAGCAGTACTTC. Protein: CASSLVGNRGRYEQYF.

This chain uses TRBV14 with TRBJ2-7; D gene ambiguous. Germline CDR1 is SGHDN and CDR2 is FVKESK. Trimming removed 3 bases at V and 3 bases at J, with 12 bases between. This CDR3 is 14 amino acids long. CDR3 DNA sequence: TGTGCCAGCAGCCAGACGGACGGATACTACGAGCAGTACTTC. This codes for CASSQTDGYYEQYF.

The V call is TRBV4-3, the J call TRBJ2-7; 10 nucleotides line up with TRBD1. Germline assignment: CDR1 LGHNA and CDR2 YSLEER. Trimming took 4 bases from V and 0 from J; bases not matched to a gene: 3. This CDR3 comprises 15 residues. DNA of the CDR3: TGCGCCAGCAGCCTCGGGACAGGGGCCTCCTACGAGCAGTACTTC. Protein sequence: CASSLGTGASYEQYF.

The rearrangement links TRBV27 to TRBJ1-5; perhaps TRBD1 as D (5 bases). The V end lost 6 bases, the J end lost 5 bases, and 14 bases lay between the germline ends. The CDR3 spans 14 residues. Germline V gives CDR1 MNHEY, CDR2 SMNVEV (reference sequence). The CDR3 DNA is TGTGCCAGCAGCGAACTTCAGGGCTATCAGCCCCAGCATTTT. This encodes CASSELQGYQPQHF.

CDR3: CASSVGGYEQFF. CDR3 DNA sequence: TGTGCCAGCAGTGTTGGAGGGTATGAGCAGTTCTTC. The chain has TRBV2 and TRBJ2-1, with TRBD2 as a possible D gene (6 bases). Trimming removed 4 bases at V and 8 bases at J, with 9 bases between. CDR3 length: 12 amino acids. The germline gives CDR1 SNHLY, CDR2 FYNNEI.

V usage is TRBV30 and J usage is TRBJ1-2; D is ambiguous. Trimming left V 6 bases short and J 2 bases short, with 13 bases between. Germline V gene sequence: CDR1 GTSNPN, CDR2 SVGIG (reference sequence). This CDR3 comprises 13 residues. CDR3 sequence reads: CACMDGLNYGYTF. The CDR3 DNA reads TGTGCCTGCATGGACGGCCTGAACTATGGCTACACCTTC. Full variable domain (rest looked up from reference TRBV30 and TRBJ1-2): SQTIHQWPATLVQPVGSPLSLECTVEGTSNPNLYWYRQAAGRGLQLLFYSVGIGQISSEVPQNLSASRPQDRQFILSSKKLLLSDSGFYLCACMDGLNYGYTFGSGTRLTVV.